The text below deals with one T cell receptor beta chain. This clonotype has only a few counts. Its binding antigen is unknown. No base qualities exist here, and no much larger clone lies one base off it. The sample's time point label, in plain terms: persistent/refractory GD, antithyroid drugs over 5 years with positive TRAb. For both TCR sequencing and RNA sequencing, RNA was extracted from PBMCs using TRIzol. The diagnosis of Graves' disease was made according to American Thyroid Association guidelines. Recruitment of patients was carried out at an endocrinology department in Xi'an, China. From each patient, about 9 milliliters of peripheral blood was collected into an EDTA anticoagulant tube. Ficoll Paque Plus density gradient separation was used to isolate PBMCs, and no further T cell sorting was done. RNA quality was checked with an Agilent 2100 Bioanalyzer and agarose gel, and concentration with a NanoDrop 2000.

The data were obtained in a study of regulatory T cells in long-lasting Graves disease (dated by TCRdb to about 2021). Regarding the research as a whole: Persistent Graves' disease meant more than 5 years of antithyroid drug treatment with TSH receptor autoantibodies that stayed positive. Persistent Graves' disease patients were compared with newly diagnosed Graves' disease patients by peripheral blood TCR sequencing and RNA sequencing. A total of about 35 samples underwent TCR sequencing, from about 13 patients with persistent Graves' disease and 20 or so patients with newly diagnosed Graves' disease. On average, persistent Graves' disease patients in the clinical cohort had been on antithyroid drugs for about 10.3 years. The study was registered as a clinical trial and conducted in China. The paper as a whole reports these results and caveats: Preferential use of TRBV28, TRBJ1-2 and TRBJ2-5 was observed in persistent disease, whereas TRBV20-1 and TRBJ2-1 were favored in newly diagnosed disease. As a limitation, the authors acknowledged that the small sample size may reduce accuracy. Sequencing and analysis were limited to the TCR beta chain. Persistent Graves' disease patients showed lower TCR Shannon entropy and fewer highly expanded clones than newly diagnosed patients, suggesting clonal expansion. Peripheral blood alone was examined, since thyroid tissue, which constituted the primary lesion, could not be accessed. Persistent patients shared more public clonotypes among themselves (2,741) than newly diagnosed patients did (approximately 970).

The protocol used for the library was multiplex PCR. The sequencer was an Illumina HiSeq 4000. iRepertoire HTBI primers and Arm-PCR amplification of CDR3 regions were used to construct TCR beta libraries. PCR products were gel purified before sequencing. The paper's data handling went like this. A total of roughly 67 TRBV and 14 TRBJ segments were identified across samples and were used for gene usage analysis of CDR3 amino acid clonotypes. COPE and FqMerger were used to merge filtered high-quality paired reads into contigs. BLAST was used to align contigs to IMGT TRBV, TRBD and TRBJ reference genes, with CDR3 defined following IMGT. Clonotypes above 0.1% frequency were classified as highly expanded clones. Repertoire diversity was measured by Shannon entropy, and V-J evenness by the Gini coefficient. A clonotype was considered public if more than one individual shared it. TCRdb reworked the public reads: Q25 trimming with fastp, MiXCR clone assembly, productive beta chains retained. Each CDR3 protein gets just one entry, which takes the most common genes and DNA from the rows behind it. TCRdb, rather than the study authors, made the V and J calls. The sample has approximately 400,000 distinct CDR3 sequences on record, less than 25% of them singletons. The biggest ten clones account for less than 25% of the sample.

V is pared back by 1 base and J by 6 bases, with 7 bases lying between the germline termini. Inclusive of the bounding cysteine and phenylalanine, the CDR3 is 12 residues long. The read is trimmed to its CDR3 DNA, 36 bases read in frame from base 1. The TCR originated in a female donor with Graves disease. The rearrangement joined TRBV12-3 or TRBV12-4 to TRBJ2-7; matching of 6 bases hints at TRBD2 as the D gene. The material was peripheral blood mononuclear cells (PBMCs), obtained when the disease was refractory, from a patient treated with antithyroid drugs. The CDR3 has the sequence CASSLGGAEQYF. The DNA is TGTGCCAGCAGTTTAGGCGGGGCCGAGCAGTACTTC.